The next 7 T cell receptor beta chains were all read from a single sample in a study of blood T cells in healthy people across ages. Alongside a J-beta primer mix, a sample-barcoded 5' primer served in a second PCR lasting about 6 to 12 cycles. TCRdb reprocessed the 5' RACE reads with MiXCR, giving one entry per CDR3 protein. The profile covers around 1,000,000 distinct CDR3 sequences, with approximately 25% appearing a single time and around 0.75% taken by the ten largest. The same data also contributed to another study, on T cells of mothers and their children.

The sequenced sample was blood. The receptors shown here come from a girl aged 2 to 9 in good health.

The rearrangement joins TRBV7-2 to TRBJ2-1; 9 nucleotides line up with TRBD1. Germline loops: CDR1 SGHTA, CDR2 FQGNSA. The CDR3 has 14 residues. V was clipped by 6 bases and J by 8 bases; unmatched bases: 8. CDR3 in amino acids: CASRQTGGGHEQFF. The CDR3, as DNA: TGTGCCAGCAGACAAACAGGGGGCGGGCATGAGCAGTTCTTC. The variable domain in full, with the rest retrieved from reference TRBV7-2 and TRBJ2-1, is GAGVSQSPSNKVTEKGKDVELRCDPISGHTALYWYRQSLGQGLEFLIYFQGNSAPDKSGLPSDRFSAERTGGSVSTLTIQRTQQEDSAVYLCASRQTGGGHEQFFGPGTRLTVL.

As DNA, the CDR3 is TGTGCCAGCAGCCGGACAGGGAACAATGAGCAGTTCTTC. This gives the protein CASSRTGNNEQFF. The V and J genes are TRBV5-6 and TRBJ2-1; TRBD1 agrees at 8 bases. The trim removed 4 bases at V and 5 bases at J, leaving 2 bases unmatched. The CDR3 has 13 amino acids. The germline gives CDR1 SGHDT, CDR2 YYEEEE.

As regards this clonotype: Compared with germline, one end of the junction differs, possibly owing to a read error. The gene calls are TRBV4-1 and TRBJ1-2, with 7 positions matching TRBD1. The CDR3 runs 14 residues. Germline loops: CDR1 MGHRA, CDR2 YSYEKL. The CDR3 spells CAGSQPGQLYGYTF. The CDR3 DNA reads as TGCGCCGGCAGCCAACCGGGACAGCTCTATGGCTACACCTTC.

The count of this clonotype is one. The chain employs TRBV10-3 and TRBJ1-4; the D gene is possibly TRBD1 (5 bases). The CDR3 extends over 13 amino acids. Germline lookup yields CDR1 ENHRY and CDR2 SYGVKD. Trimming removed 10 bases at V and 0 bases at J, with 9 bases between. The CDR3 DNA is TGTGCCAGCCGGGACCCAACTAATGAAAAACTGTTTTTT. This codes for CASRDPTNEKLFF.

This clonotype appeared a single time. The V and J genes are TRBV20-1 and TRBJ2-7, with D unclear. With 5 bases removed from V and 0 bases from J, the gap between germline ends came to 14 bases. CDR1 and CDR2 (germline): DFQATT, SNEGSKA (reference sequence). The CDR3 length is 14 residues. CDR3 region: CSAPVGGSSYEQYF. CDR3 nucleotide sequence: TGCAGTGCTCCCGTCGGTGGCAGCTCCTACGAGCAGTACTTC.

The DNA for the CDR3 is TGCGCCAGCAGCCGGACTTTCAGCGGGGGGCCCACAGATACGCAGTATTTT. Its translation is CASSRTFSGGPTDTQYF. The chain uses TRBV4-3 and TRBJ2-3, with 9 bases lining up with TRBD2. J gave up 2 bases and V 4 bases, and 10 bases lay outside the gene matches. The CDR3 spans 17 residues. Germline V gives CDR1 LGHNA, CDR2 YSLEER.

The chain has TRBV14 and TRBJ2-7; D is unresolved. The germline CDR1 and CDR2 sequences are SGHDN and FVKESK. This CDR3 is built from 15 residues. Trimming left V 4 bases short and J 7 bases short, with 20 bases between. This CDR3 is CASSLVGVPGVEQYF. The CDR3, as DNA: TGTGCCAGCAGCCTCGTCGGCGTCCCCGGTGTTGAGCAGTACTTC.